This TCR beta chain was recovered during a study of blood T cell repertoires in COVID-19. Study-wide context: COVID-19 samples collected from the United States, Italy and Spain covered acute and convalescent phases. Sources were T cells, B-cell-depleted T cells, or PBMCs; the material itself was cDNA or gDNA.

This CDR3 comprises 15 residues. Trimming removed 5 bases from V and 7 bases from J; junction bases left unmatched: 10. Germline CDR1 and CDR2: SNHLY and FYNNEI. The authors' processing: The assay estimated nucleated cells by amplifying reference gene primers. Assay: immunoSEQ multiplex PCR; the TCRdb copy retains only in-frame clones and omits some. The DNA gave D and trimming, while V, J and clone size come from that table. Of 95,000 to 120,000 clones listed, 65% to 85% are singletons. This TCR was recovered from a man between 45 and 60 years old with acute or convalescent COVID-19. The gene calls are TRBV2 and TRBJ1-4; 7 bases fit TRBD1. Material for sequencing was peripheral blood. CDR3 protein: CASSSQQGMTEKLFF. The CDR3 bases are TGTGCCAGCAGTTCACAACAGGGGATGACTGAAAAACTGTTTTTT.